The rows below give T cell receptor beta chains drawn from one sample of a study of T cell responses to AZD1222 COVID-19 vaccine. Profiling relied on immunoSEQ multiplex PCR, and the TCRdb table lists in-frame clones only, not all of them. The top ten hold about 3% of the sample, which has over 85,000 clones, over 90% seen once. Source: peripheral blood, taken 28 days after the second AZD1222 dose. These receptors originate from an adult who received the AZD1222 COVID-19 vaccine. Each CDR3 is given with its conserved first and last residue. A D gene is named only where the DNA matches it firmly. The listing skips clone size in some rows; elsewhere it reads once, few, many or a size class.

d_call	v_call	clone_size	j_call	cdr3_nt	cdr3_aa
TRBD2	TRBV5-1	.	TRBJ2-1	TGCGCCAGCAGCTGGTCCGGGACTAGCGGGGAGGGTGAGCAGTTCTTC	CASSWSGTSGEGEQFF
.	TRBV25-1	.	TRBJ1-2	TGTGCCAGCAACCCGGGATACGGCTACACCTTC	CASNPGYGYTF
TRBD1	TRBV27	.	TRBJ1-4	TGTGCCAGCAGTTTGCGCAGACAGGGCCCTAATGAAAAACTGTTTTTT	CASSLRRQGPNEKLFF
.	TRBV5-4	.	TRBJ2-7	TGTGCCAGCAGCTTGGCCCAATCAGGGTACGAGCAGTACTTC	CASSLAQSGYEQYF
TRBD2	TRBV4-1	once	TRBJ2-3	TGCGCCAGCAGCCAAGAGGTGCGGCTAGCGGTAGTTACGCAGTATTTT	CASSQEVRLAVVTQYF
.	TRBV21-1	.	TRBJ1-4	TGTGCCAGCAGCAAACCCGGACGGAGAGTTGGGGGGGAAAAACTGTTTTTT	CASSKPGRRVGGEKLFF
.	TRBV5-5	.	TRBJ1-2	TGTGCCAGCAGCCATCCGGGACGGTCCTATGGCTACACCTTC	CASSHPGRSYGYTF
.	TRBV12-5	.	TRBJ1-2	TGTGCTAGTGGTTTTGAACTAAGGGGAGGCTACACCTTC	CASGFELRGGYTF
.	TRBV28	.	TRBJ1-1	TGTGCCAGCAGTTTCGGATACACTGAAGCTTTCTTT	CASSFGYTEAFF
.	TRBV5-4	.	TRBJ1-2	TGTGCCAGCAGCTTGGCTAGACTTGGTCAGGGCTACACCTTC	CASSLARLGQGYTF
.	TRBV27	.	TRBJ2-1	TGTGCCAGCAGTTTTGGGCTAGGAAACAATGAGCAGTTCTTC	CASSFGLGNNEQFF
.	TRBV2	.	TRBJ1-1	TGTGCCAGCAGTGGCCAAAGGCGGCTGAACACTGAAGCTTTCTTT	CASSGQRRLNTEAFF
.	TRBV3-1/TRBV3-2	.	TRBJ1-4	TGTGCCAGCAGCCAAGCGGGGTCCTCTAATGAAAAACTGTTTTTT	CASSQAGSSNEKLFF
.	TRBV18	.	TRBJ1-5	TGTGCCAGCTCACCCCCGGCGCGCGGGCCCCAGCATTTT	CASSPPARGPQHF
.	TRBV27	.	TRBJ1-2	TGTGCCAGCAGTTTATCGTGGGCAGCCAGCTATGGCTACACCTTC	CASSLSWAASYGYTF
TRBD1	TRBV3-1/TRBV3-2	.	TRBJ2-7	TGTGCCAGCAGCCACCCTGGGACAGGGGCCGAATACGAGCAGTACTTC	CASSHPGTGAEYEQYF
.	TRBV24-1	.	TRBJ2-1	TGTGCCACCAGTGATGAGACAGCACCCACCAATGAGCAGTTCTTC	CATSDETAPTNEQFF
.	TRBV5-8	.	TRBJ2-6	TGTGCCAGCAGCAGGGAACCCGGGGCCAACGTCCTGACTTTC	CASSREPGANVLTF
.	TRBV2	.	TRBJ1-2	TGTGCCAGCAGAGTGGCCGGCCAGGGCTACACCTTC	CASRVAGQGYTF
TRBD1	TRBV28	.	TRBJ2-7	TGTGCCAGCAGTTTTCGATTGACAGGGGCCTTCGGCGAGCAGTACTTC	CASSFRLTGAFGEQYF
.	TRBV12-5	.	TRBJ1-1	TGTGCTAGTGGTTTGTTCCGGGAGGTGGCCCTGAACACTGAAGCTTTCTTT	CASGLFREVALNTEAFF
.	TRBV10-2	.	TRBJ1-1	TGCGCCAGCGGTTACGGGGGTAGCACTGAAGCTTTCTTT	CASGYGGSTEAFF
TRBD1	TRBV7-2	.	TRBJ1-4	TGTGCCAGCAGCTCGGGGGTTAACAGGGGGCTAGATGAAAAACTGTTTTTT	CASSSGVNRGLDEKLFF
.	TRBV5-6	.	TRBJ1-1	TGTGCCAGCAGCTCTCCGGGAGAGGCGAAGAGGGTGAACACTGAAGCTTTCTTT	CASSSPGEAKRVNTEAFF
TRBD2	TRBV27	.	TRBJ2-3	TGTGCCAGTTGGGGGGGGACAGATACGCAGTATTTT	CASWGGTDTQYF